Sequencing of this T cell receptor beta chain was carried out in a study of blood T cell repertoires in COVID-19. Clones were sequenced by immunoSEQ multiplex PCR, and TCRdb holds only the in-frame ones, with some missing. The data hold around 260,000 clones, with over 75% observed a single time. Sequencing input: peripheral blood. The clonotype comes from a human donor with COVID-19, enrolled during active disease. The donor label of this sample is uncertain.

CDR3 bases: TGTGCCAGCAGTGAATCGGGGGGCTACAATGAGCAGTTCTTC. It codes for CASSESGGYNEQFF. V and J are TRBV25-1 and TRBJ2-1; 7 nucleotides agree with TRBD2. J lost 3 bases, V lost 1 base, and 0 bases had no gene match. This CDR3 region has 14 residues. The germline V gene has CDR1 MGHDK and CDR2 SYGVNS.